This T cell receptor (beta chain) was identified in a study of T cell clonality in common variable immunodeficiency. This clone was seen a few times. Its target is not known. The CDR3 extends 3 residues past the end of the read, so its final part is completed from the germline J gene. This CDR3 has 15 amino acids. Trimming at V came to 5 bases and at J to 0 bases, leaving 4 bases not matched to a gene. The V gene's germline CDR1 is SGHTA and CDR2 FQGNSA. Here immunoSEQ multiplex PCR was the method, and the copy in TCRdb shows in-frame clones only, minus some. The specimen gives over 55,000 clones without singletons; the ten biggest hold approximately 1.6%. Findings and caveats of the study: CVID subjects shared fewer TCRbeta clones than healthy controls did. Fewer deletions and N-nucleotide insertions were reportedly seen in common variable immunodeficiency TCR beta sequences.

The source is a person aged 18-69 years in good health. This chain uses TRBV7-2 with TRBJ2-1, with TRBD2 identical over 7 bases. Sequencing was performed on peripheral blood mononuclear cells. This CDR3 reads CASSPGLSSYNEQFF. The DNA read from the CDR3 is TGTGCCAGCAGCCCGGGACTAAGCTCCTACAATGAG.